This TCR beta chain comes out of a study of Ad26.COV2.S vaccination and SARS-CoV-2 variants. There are 12 residues in the CDR3. The ends were cut back, 6 bases at V and 4 bases at J, with 9 bases in the middle. Germline CDR1 and CDR2: MDHEN and SYDVKM. The treatment was: about 20 received Ad26.COV2.S at low or high dose, single or two shots; several received placebo; per-sample allocation not given. Day 63 after the first vaccine or placebo injection was the time point for sampling. Profiled with immunoSEQ multiplex PCR; TCRdb holds only in-frame clones, not every one. The sample lists approximately 480,000 clones; around 88% were seen once.

The sequence was collected from a person between 18 and 59 years old who received the Ad26.COV2.S COVID-19 vaccine or a placebo. The specimen comprised peripheral blood, sampled in a trial of Ad26.COV2.S vaccine versus placebo. The J gene is TRBJ1-2, the V gene TRBV28; no clear D. The CDR3 nucleotides are TGTGCCAGCAGCGGACTGGGCTATGGCTACACCTTC. It yields the protein CASSGLGYGYTF.